The 6 T cell receptor beta chains given below trace back to one sample, sequenced in a study of Graves' ophthalmopathy and Graves' hyperthyroidism. RNA transcripts were the source from which TCR beta CDR3 regions were amplified. RT-PCR in the first round used HTBI primers; a second-round multiplex PCR followed. TCRdb reprocessed the multiplex PCR reads with MiXCR, giving one entry per CDR3 protein. The sample holds 170,000 or so distinct CDR3 sequences, just under 40% seen once. The sequenced material came from peripheral blood. These receptor sequences come from a man in his thirties or forties with Graves' ophthalmopathy.

The chain joins TRBV27 to TRBJ1-2; D gene ambiguous. Trimming took 3 bases from V and 0 from J, leaving 8 bases between them. There are 14 residues in the CDR3. In germline, CDR1 is MNHEY, CDR2 SMNVEV (reference sequence). The CDR3 DNA follows: TGTGCCAGCAGTTTTCGGCAGACTAACTATGGCTACACCTTC. It is translated as CASSFRQTNYGYTF.

This clonotype was picked up many times. This rearrangement joins TRBV30 to TRBJ2-7; 11 bases align to TRBD2. Germline V CDR1 and CDR2: GTSNPN, SVGIG (reference sequence). This CDR3 has 13 amino acids. V lost 8 bases to trimming and J lost 2 bases; unmatched junction nucleotides: 5. Written as DNA, the CDR3 is TGTGCCGCCGGGACTAGCGGTCCCTACGAGCAGTACTTC. It codes for CAAGTSGPYEQYF.

This chain links TRBV6-1 with TRBJ1-6; 9 bases are a match to TRBD1. The CDR3 has 15 residues. Germline V lookup: CDR1 MNHNS, CDR2 SASEGT. V gave up 6 bases and J gave up 10 bases; unmatched junction bases: 10. The CDR3 spells CASRTYGTGYSPLHF. The CDR3 DNA is TGTGCCAGCAGAACATACGGGACAGGGTACTCACCCCTCCACTTT.

J is TRBJ1-2 and V is TRBV19; perhaps TRBD1 as D (5 bases). Germline values: CDR1 LNHDA, CDR2 SQIVND (reference sequence). The CDR3 length is 14 residues. The ends were cut back, 0 bases at V and 4 bases at J, with 9 bases in the middle. The CDR3 reads CASSIDKGPYGYTF. DNA of the CDR3: TGTGCCAGTAGTATAGATAAGGGGCCCTATGGCTACACCTTC.

This clonotype was detected ten times or more. V is TRBV10-3 and J is TRBJ1-5; D not resolved. Trimming left V 4 bases short and J 4 bases short, with 8 bases between. This CDR3 contains 13 residues. Per germline, CDR1 ENHRY and CDR2 SYGVKD. The CDR3 sequence is CAISVSGNQPQHF. DNA for the CDR3: TGTGCCATCAGTGTTTCGGGGAATCAGCCCCAGCATTTT.

This chain connects TRBV12-3 or TRBV12-4 to TRBJ2-5, with 10 bases lining up with TRBD2. The CDR3 has 17 residues. V gave up 4 bases and J gave up 1 base; unmatched junction bases: 9. CDR3 sequence reads: CASSSTYLAGGQETQYF. The CDR3 DNA follows: TGTGCCAGCAGTTCCACCTACTTAGCGGGGGGCCAAGAGACCCAGTACTTC.